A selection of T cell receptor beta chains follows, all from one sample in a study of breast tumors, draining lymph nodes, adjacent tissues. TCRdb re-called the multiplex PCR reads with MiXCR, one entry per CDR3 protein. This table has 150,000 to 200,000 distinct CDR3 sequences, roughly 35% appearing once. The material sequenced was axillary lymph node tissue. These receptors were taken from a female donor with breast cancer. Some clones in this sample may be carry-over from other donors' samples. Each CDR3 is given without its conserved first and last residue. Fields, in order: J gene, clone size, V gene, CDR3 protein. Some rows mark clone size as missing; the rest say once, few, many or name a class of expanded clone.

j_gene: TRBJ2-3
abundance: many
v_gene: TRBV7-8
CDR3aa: ASSLYRGADTQY

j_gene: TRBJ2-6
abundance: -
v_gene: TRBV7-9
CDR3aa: ASNKQLGPFSSGANVLT

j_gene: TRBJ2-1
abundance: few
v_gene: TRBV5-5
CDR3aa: ASSPYGGRDMKQRQF

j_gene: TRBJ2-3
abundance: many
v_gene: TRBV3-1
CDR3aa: ASSPWTGLTTDTQY

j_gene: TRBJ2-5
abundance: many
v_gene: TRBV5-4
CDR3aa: ASSLPQGAGETQY

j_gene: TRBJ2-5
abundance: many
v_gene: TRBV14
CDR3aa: ASSQDDRQYRETQY

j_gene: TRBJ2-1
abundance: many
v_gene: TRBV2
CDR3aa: ASSEIGTSGRNNEQF

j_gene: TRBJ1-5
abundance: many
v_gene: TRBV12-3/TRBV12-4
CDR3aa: ASTLRAGSNQPQH

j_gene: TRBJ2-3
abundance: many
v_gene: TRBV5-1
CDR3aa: ASSRRLAVDTQY

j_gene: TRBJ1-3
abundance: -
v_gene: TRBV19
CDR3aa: ASATGDRRNTIY

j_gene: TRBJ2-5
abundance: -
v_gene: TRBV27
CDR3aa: ASSNRKETQY

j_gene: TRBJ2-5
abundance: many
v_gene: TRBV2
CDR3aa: ASTFQETQY

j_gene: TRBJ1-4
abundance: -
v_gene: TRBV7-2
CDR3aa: ASSFPGAENEKLF

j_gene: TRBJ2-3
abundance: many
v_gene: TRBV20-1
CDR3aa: SARDRGLGTDTQY

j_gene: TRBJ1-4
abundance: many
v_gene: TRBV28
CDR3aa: ASSGTNEKLF

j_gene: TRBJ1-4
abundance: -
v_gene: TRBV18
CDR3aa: ASSRGANEKLF

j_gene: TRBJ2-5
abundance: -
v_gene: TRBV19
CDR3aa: ARIGRGRETQY

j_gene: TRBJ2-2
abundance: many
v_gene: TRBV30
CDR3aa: AWSVQLAVNTGELF

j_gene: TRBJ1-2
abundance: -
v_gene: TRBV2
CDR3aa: ASSDRGRLDYGYT

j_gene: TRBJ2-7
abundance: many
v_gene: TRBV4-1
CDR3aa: ASSSSGTGFEQY

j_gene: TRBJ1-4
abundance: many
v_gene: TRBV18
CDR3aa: ASSGRTNEKLF

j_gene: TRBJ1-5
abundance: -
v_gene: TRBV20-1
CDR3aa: SARDQGRIGQPQQ

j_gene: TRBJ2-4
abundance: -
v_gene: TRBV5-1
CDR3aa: ASSLGGQSANIQY

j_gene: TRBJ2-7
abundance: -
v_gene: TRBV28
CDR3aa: ASRPSRLAAYEQY

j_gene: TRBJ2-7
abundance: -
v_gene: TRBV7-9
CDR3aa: ASSSPGQVCSPYEQY

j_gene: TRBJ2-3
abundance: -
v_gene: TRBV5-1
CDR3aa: ASSSGTAFNEQY

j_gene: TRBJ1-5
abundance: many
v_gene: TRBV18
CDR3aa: ASSPQSNQPQH

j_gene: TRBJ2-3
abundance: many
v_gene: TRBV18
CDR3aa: ASSPRGLAGKTDTQY

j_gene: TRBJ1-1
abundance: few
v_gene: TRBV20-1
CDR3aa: SAGQGSVRAEAF

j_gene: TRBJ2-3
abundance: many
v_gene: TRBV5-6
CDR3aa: ASSLRGAGADTQY

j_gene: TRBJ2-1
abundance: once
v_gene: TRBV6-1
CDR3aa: ASSVGSLSRNEQF

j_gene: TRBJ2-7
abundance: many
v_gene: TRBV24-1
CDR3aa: ATSETGTGVYEQY

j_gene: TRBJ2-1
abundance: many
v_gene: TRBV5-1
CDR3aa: ASSLEGNEQF

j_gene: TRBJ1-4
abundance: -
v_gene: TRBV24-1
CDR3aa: ATSRQGSRRSEKLF

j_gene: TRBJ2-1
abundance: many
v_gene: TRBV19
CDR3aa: ASSISPDRWF

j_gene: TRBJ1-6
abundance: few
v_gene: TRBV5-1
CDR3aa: ASSLEVGPSSPLH

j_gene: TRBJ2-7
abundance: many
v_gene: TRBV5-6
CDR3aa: ASSSDRGFDEQY

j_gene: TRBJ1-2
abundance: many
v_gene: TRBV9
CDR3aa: ASSVVGNSNYGYT

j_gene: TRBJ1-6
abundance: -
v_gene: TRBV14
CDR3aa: ASSMIQGNDGGVGSPLH

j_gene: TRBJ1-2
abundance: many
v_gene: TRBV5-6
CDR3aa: ASSPRGGDYGYT

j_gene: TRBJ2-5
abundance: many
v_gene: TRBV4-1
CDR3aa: ASSQPRQEETQY